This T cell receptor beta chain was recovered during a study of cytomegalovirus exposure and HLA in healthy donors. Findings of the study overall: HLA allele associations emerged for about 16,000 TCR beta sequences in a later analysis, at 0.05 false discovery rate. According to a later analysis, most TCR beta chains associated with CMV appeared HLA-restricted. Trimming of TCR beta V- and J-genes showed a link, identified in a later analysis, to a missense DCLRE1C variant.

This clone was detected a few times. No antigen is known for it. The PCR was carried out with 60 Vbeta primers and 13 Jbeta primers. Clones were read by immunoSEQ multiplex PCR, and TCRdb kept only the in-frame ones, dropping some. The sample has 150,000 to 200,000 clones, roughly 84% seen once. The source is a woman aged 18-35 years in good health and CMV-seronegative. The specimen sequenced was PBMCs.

The DNA for the CDR3 is TGTGCCAGCAGCTTAGATCGCTCCTACGAGCAGTACTTC. This translates into CASSLDRSYEQYF. The J gene is TRBJ2-7, the V gene TRBV11-2; no definite D call. The V gene's germline CDR1 is SGHAT and CDR2 FQNNGV. V dropped 0 bases and J dropped 0 bases, with 3 bases sitting between them. This CDR3 spans 13 amino acids.